One and the same sample provided the 27 T cell receptor beta chains below, sequenced in a study of T cell changes during pregnancy in multiple sclerosis. Profiled with immunoSEQ multiplex PCR; TCRdb holds only in-frame clones, not every one. The table shows over 65,000 clones, with less than 95% occurring only once. The source was peripheral blood, collected in the second trimester of pregnancy. These receptors came from a female donor with multiple sclerosis, enrolled in a pregnancy study.

The rearrangement links TRBV6-5 to TRBJ1-2, with D maybe TRBD1 (6 bases). The CDR3 is 13 amino acids. The germline V gene encodes CDR1 MNHEY and CDR2 SVGAGI. Deletions cut 5 bases from V and 7 bases from J, with 14 bases between. The CDR3 DNA reads as TGTGCCAGCAGTAGGACAGCTAGCCGTGGCTACACCTTC. Translated: CASSRTASRGYTF.

The chain joins TRBV19 to TRBJ2-3; 8 nucleotides match TRBD2. After removal of 6 bases from V and 3 bases from J, the junction contained 8 bases not matched to a gene. The CDR3 is 15 residues long. Germline V gives CDR1 LNHDA, CDR2 SQIVND (reference sequence). This chain's CDR3 is CASSPGGGRTDTQYF. CDR3 bases: TGTGCCAGTAGCCCGGGAGGGGGGAGGACAGATACGCAGTATTTT.

The table lists this clone with a few counts. The CDR3 reads CASSSYLTGFVQPQHF. CDR3 DNA: TGCGCCAGCAGTTCGTACCTTACAGGGTTCGTCCAGCCCCAGCATTTT. This chain links TRBV10-1 with TRBJ1-5, with D perhaps matching TRBD1 (6 bases). From germline, CDR1 is WNHNN and CDR2 SYGVQD (reference sequence). The CDR3 sequence is 16 residues long. V was cut by 5 bases and J by 7 bases, with 21 bases left in between.

V is TRBV2 and J is TRBJ2-1; 7 positions agree with TRBD1. The junction had 6 bases not matched to a gene; V was cut back by 5 bases and J by 2 bases. Germline CDR1 and CDR2: SNHLY and FYNNEI. CDR3 size: 15 residues. The CDR3 DNA follows: TGTGCCAGCAGTAGGGACAGCAACACCTACAATGAGCAGTTCTTC. Amino acid sequence: CASSRDSNTYNEQFF.

The chain employs TRBV5-8 and TRBJ1-2; 10 bases match TRBD1. This CDR3 is 17 amino acids long. The V gene end was trimmed by 4 bases and the J gene end by 6 bases; junction bases not matched to a gene: 15. Germline CDR1 reads SGHTS; CDR2 reads YDEGEE. The CDR3, as DNA: TGTGCCAGCAGCCGTACCGGGACAGGGGCGTATTCGGATGGCTACACCTTC. Translating it yields CASSRTGTGAYSDGYTF.

The V call is TRBV29-1, the J call TRBJ1-2; 7 nucleotides agree with TRBD1. Trimming removed 7 bases from V and 1 base from J; junction bases left unmatched: 12. CDR1 is SQVTM and CDR2 is ANQGSEA in the germline V gene. The CDR3 length is 15 residues. The CDR3 sequence: CSAGQDYRLNYGYTF. In nucleotides, the CDR3 is TGCAGCGCAGGACAGGACTACCGTCTTAACTATGGCTACACCTTC.

The chain combines TRBV29-1 with TRBJ1-3; the D gene is possibly TRBD1 (5 bases). Per the germline V gene, CDR1 is SQVTM and CDR2 is ANQGSEA. The germline V and J ends were trimmed by 3 bases and 0 bases, with 9 bases remaining between them. The CDR3 loop spans 14 amino acids. The CDR3 sequence: CSVDTGGSGNTIYF. The CDR3 bases are TGCAGCGTTGATACGGGGGGCTCTGGAAACACCATATATTTT.

V is TRBV4-1 and J is TRBJ1-1; TRBD1 matches 7 bases. The ends lost 1 base at V and 1 base at J; junction bases unmatched: 3. The CDR3 has 15 amino acids. Germline CDR1 and CDR2: MGHRA and YSYEKL. CDR3 sequence (DNA): TGCGCCAGCAGCCAAGTCGCAGGGGGGAACACTGAAGCTTTCTTT. The encoded protein is CASSQVAGGNTEAFF.

The chain recombines TRBV19 with TRBJ1-1; 10 nucleotides align to TRBD1. The CDR3 consists of 19 residues. Germline values: CDR1 LNHDA, CDR2 SQIVND (reference sequence). Germline trimming cut 0 bases from V and 1 base from J; bases unmatched to any gene: 11. The CDR3 protein is CASSIDPRTGGVGNTEAFF. The CDR3 region has the DNA TGTGCCAGTAGTATAGATCCGAGGACAGGGGGTGTCGGGAACACTGAAGCTTTCTTT.

J is TRBJ2-1 and V is TRBV7-2; TRBD2 aligns across 16 bases. Germline CDR1 SGHTA, CDR2 FQGNSA. V gave up 5 bases and J gave up 2 bases; unmatched junction bases: 9. The CDR3 spans 19 residues. The CDR3 bases are TGTGCCAGCAGCCCCGGGACTAGCGGGGGGGTGAGAACCTACAATGAGCAGTTCTTC. Residues: CASSPGTSGGVRTYNEQFF.

V is TRBV6-1 and J is TRBJ1-2, with 8 bases identical to TRBD1. The CDR3 is 13 residues long. V was pared by 6 bases and J by 6 bases, with 6 bases of the junction left unmatched. Per germline, CDR1 MNHNS and CDR2 SASEGT. CDR3 in amino acids: CASRRTGIDGYTF. The CDR3 nucleotides read TGTGCCAGCAGACGGACAGGGATCGATGGCTACACCTTC.

On this clone itself: A junction boundary mismatches the germline segment, possibly from a read error. This sequence joins TRBV2 and TRBJ2-3, with TRBD1 identical over 7 bases. The germline gives CDR1 SNHLY, CDR2 FYNNEI. CDR3 length: 15 amino acids. CDR3 protein: CASREGDRVQDTQYF. CDR3 sequence (DNA): TGTGCCAGCAGGGAAGGAGACAGGGTTCAAGATACGCAGTATTTT.

This chain uses TRBV5-4 with TRBJ2-5; D is possibly TRBD2 (6 bases). This CDR3 comprises 14 residues. V was pared by 2 bases and J by 4 bases, with 12 bases between. Germline CDR1 reads SGHNT; CDR2 reads YYREEE (reference sequence). CDR3 sequence (DNA): TGTGCCAGCAGCTTACTGGCAGCGGGAGAGACCCAGTACTTC. It specifies CASSLLAAGETQYF.

The gene calls are TRBV6-1 and TRBJ1-2; 8 bases agree with TRBD1. Germline V CDR1 and CDR2: MNHNS, SASEGT. The CDR3 has 14 residues. Trimming at V came to 4 bases and at J to 7 bases, leaving 8 bases not matched to a gene. The CDR3 DNA sequence: TGTGCCAGCAGTGGATTGACAGGGGCGGGTGGCTACACCTTC. Its translation: CASSGLTGAGGYTF.

This clone was observed a few times. This sequence joins TRBV30 and TRBJ1-1; D is undetermined. Germline CDR1 is GTSNPN and CDR2 is SVGIG (reference sequence). V shed 0 bases and J shed 4 bases, with 12 bases lying between them. This CDR3 comprises 14 residues. The CDR3 loop is CAWSVRGSGTEAFF. DNA for the CDR3: TGTGCCTGGAGTGTACGAGGGAGTGGCACTGAAGCTTTCTTT.

The rearrangement links TRBV2 to TRBJ2-2; 12 nucleotides agree with TRBD1. V trimming: 6 bases; J trimming: 3 bases; junction bases outside the gene matches: 2. The CDR3 loop spans 15 amino acids. Germline-derived CDR1 and CDR2 are SNHLY and FYNNEI. CDR3 in DNA: TGTGCCAGCAGCGGGACAGGGGGCTACACCGGGGAGCTGTTTTTT. This codes for CASSGTGGYTGELFF.

The V and J genes are TRBV19 and TRBJ2-3; the match to TRBD2 covers 9 bases. This CDR3 has 14 residues. Germline CDR1 reads LNHDA; CDR2 reads SQIVND (reference sequence). V lost 8 bases to trimming and J lost 5 bases; unmatched junction nucleotides: 8. CDR3 region: CASELSGGRDTQYF. The CDR3 coding sequence is TGTGCCAGTGAGTTGAGCGGGGGGCGAGATACGCAGTATTTT.

This clone has more than one count but fewer than ten. The chain couples TRBV18 to TRBJ1-1; the D gene is possibly TRBD1 (6 bases). V was clipped by 4 bases and J by 0 bases, with 12 bases between them. CDR1 is KGHSH, CDR2 LQKENI, per germline. There are 15 residues in the CDR3. DNA of the CDR3: TGTGCCAGCTCACGAACAGGGACGGTGAACACTGAAGCTTTCTTT. Translation: CASSRTGTVNTEAFF.

The chain combines TRBV30 with TRBJ2-2, with D perhaps TRBD1 (6 bases). The V end was cut by 4 bases, the J end by 5 bases, with 8 bases between. Germline CDR1 is GTSNPN and CDR2 is SVGIG (reference sequence). The CDR3 spans 12 residues. CDR3 bases: TGTGCCTGGAAAAGGGGGACCGGGGAGCTGTTTTTT. It yields the protein CAWKRGTGELFF. Based on the CDR3 plus reference TRBV30 and TRBJ2-2, the full variable domain is SQTIHQWPATLVQPVGSPLSLECTVEGTSNPNLYWYRQAAGRGLQLLFYSVGIGQISSEVPQNLSASRPQDRQFILSSKKLLLSDSGFYLCAWKRGTGELFFGEGSRLTVL.

This clone was counted a few times. V gene TRBV9 combines with J gene TRBJ2-1; D is undetermined. V was pared by 0 bases and J by 5 bases, with 15 bases between. CDR3 length: 16 amino acids. Germline values: CDR1 SGDLS, CDR2 YYNGEE. The CDR3 is CASSVDIEGANNEQFF. The CDR3 coding sequence is TGTGCCAGCAGCGTAGATATAGAAGGAGCGAACAATGAGCAGTTCTTC.

The chain joins TRBV27 to TRBJ2-7; the match to TRBD2 covers 9 bases. In germline, CDR1 is MNHEY, CDR2 SMNVEV (reference sequence). Trimming removed 4 bases from V and 2 bases from J; junction bases left unmatched: 3. This CDR3 has 14 amino acids. CDR3 sequence (DNA): TGTGCCAGCAGTTCGCGGGGGGGGGCCTACGAGCAGTACTTC. It translates to CASSSRGGAYEQYF.

This chain links TRBV5-1 with TRBJ1-5, with 10 nucleotides matching TRBD1. This CDR3 spans 19 amino acids. With V trimmed by 0 bases and J by 6 bases, 15 bases remained unmatched. Germline CDR1 reads SGHRS; CDR2 reads YFSETQ. CDR3 region: CASSLALCLDRGFRQPQHF. The CDR3 DNA reads as TGCGCCAGCAGCTTGGCCCTATGCCTGGACAGGGGGTTTCGTCAGCCCCAGCATTTT.

CDR3 nucleotides: TGTGCCAGCTCACCGGGGGGTTTGCCCTACGAGCAGTACTTC. Encoded protein: CASSPGGLPYEQYF. This chain uses TRBV18 with TRBJ2-7; a possible D gene is TRBD2 (6 bases). Per germline, CDR1 KGHSH and CDR2 LQKENI. This CDR3 has 14 amino acids. Trimming stripped 3 bases from V and 2 bases from J, with 11 bases between. Using reference TRBV18 and TRBJ2-7 for the parts outside the CDR3, the full variable domain is NAGVMQNPRHLVRRRGQEARLRCSPMKGHSHVYWYRQLPEEGLKFMVYLQKENIIDESGMPKERFSAEFPKEGPSILRIQQVVRGDSAAYFCASSPGGLPYEQYFGPGTRLTVT.

The chain has TRBV11-2 and TRBJ1-2, with 7 bases fitting TRBD1. Trimming took 6 bases from V and 8 from J; bases not matched to a gene: 15. The CDR3 length is 15 residues. Germline V gene data show CDR1 as SGHAT and CDR2 as FQNNGV. CDR3 in amino acids: CASSTLTGDPSGYTF. The CDR3 region has the DNA TGTGCCAGCAGTACACTAACAGGGGACCCTAGCGGCTACACCTTC.

V and J are TRBV7-6 and TRBJ2-1; a possible D gene is TRBD2 (6 bases). Trimming removed 0 bases at V and 6 bases at J, with 6 bases between. From germline, CDR1 is SGHVS and CDR2 FNYEAQ. This CDR3 has 13 amino acids. CDR3 nucleotide sequence: TGTGCCAGCAGCTTAGCGCGGGGCAATGAGCAGTTCTTC. This translates into CASSLARGNEQFF.

The V call is TRBV30, the J call TRBJ2-5, with 7 positions matching TRBD1. The CDR3 sequence is 15 residues long. Germline-derived CDR1 and CDR2 are GTSNPN and SVGIG (reference sequence). With V trimmed by 3 bases and J by 2 bases, 9 bases remained unmatched. The chain's CDR3 is CAWSLLQGYQETQYF. The CDR3 nucleotides read TGTGCCTGGAGCTTACTACAGGGGTATCAAGAGACCCAGTACTTC.

This clone has a single count. The chain couples TRBV9 to TRBJ1-4; 9 bases line up with TRBD1. With 4 bases clipped from V and 10 bases from J, the junction kept 8 bases outside the gene matches. The CDR3 loop spans 14 amino acids. Germline CDR1 reads SGDLS; CDR2 reads YYNGEE. The CDR3 spells CASSPRDRVAKLFF. CDR3 nucleotides: TGTGCCAGCAGCCCCCGGGACAGGGTGGCAAAACTGTTTTTT. The complete variable domain, with remaining parts taken from reference TRBV9 and TRBJ1-4, reads DSGVTQTPKHLITATGQRVTLRCSPRSGDLSVYWYQQSLDQGLQFLIQYYNGEERAKGNILERFSAQQFPDLHSELNLSSLELGDSALYFCASSPRDRVAKLFFGSGTQLSVL.